The present TCR beta chain was sequenced within a study of blood T cell repertoires in COVID-19. In the original workflow: Quantification of nucleated cells was approximated via reference gene primer amplification. The repertoire was sequenced with immunoSEQ multiplex PCR; TCRdb's copy has only in-frame clones and lacks some. V and J calls and clone size follow that table, whereas D and trimming were derived from the DNA. The sample has under 200,000 clones; about 86% are singletons. Sequenced sample: peripheral blood. The TCR comes from a man aged 50-60 years with active or convalescent COVID-19.

CDR3: CASREGSGADTEAFF. CDR3 sequence (DNA): TGTGCCAGCAGAGAGGGATCAGGGGCGGACACTGAAGCTTTCTTT. The chain is built from TRBV6-6 and TRBJ1-1; D is possibly TRBD1 (6 bases). In germline, CDR1 is MNHNY, CDR2 SVGAGI (reference sequence). The CDR3 sequence is 15 residues long. V was trimmed by 6 bases and J by 3 bases, leaving 17 bases between them.